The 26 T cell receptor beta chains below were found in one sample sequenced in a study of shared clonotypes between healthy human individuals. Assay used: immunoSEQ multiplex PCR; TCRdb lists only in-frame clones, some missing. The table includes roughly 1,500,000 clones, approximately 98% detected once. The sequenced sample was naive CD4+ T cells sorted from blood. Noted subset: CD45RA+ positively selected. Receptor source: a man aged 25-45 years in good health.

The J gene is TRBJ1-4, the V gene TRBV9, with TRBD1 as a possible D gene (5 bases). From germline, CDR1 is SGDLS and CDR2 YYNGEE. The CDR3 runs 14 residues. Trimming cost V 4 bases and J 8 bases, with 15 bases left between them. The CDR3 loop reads CASSRRVGGEKLFF. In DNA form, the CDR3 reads TGTGCCAGCAGCCGCAGGGTGGGAGGCGAAAAACTGTTTTTT.

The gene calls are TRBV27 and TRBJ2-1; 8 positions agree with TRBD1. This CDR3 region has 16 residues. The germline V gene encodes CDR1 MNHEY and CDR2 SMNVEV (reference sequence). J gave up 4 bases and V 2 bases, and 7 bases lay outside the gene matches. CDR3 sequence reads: CASSLQDRVPYNEQFF. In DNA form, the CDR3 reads TGTGCCAGCAGTTTACAGGACAGGGTCCCTTACAATGAGCAGTTCTTC.

The CDR3: CASSQDREKLFF. The CDR3 nucleotides are TGTGCCAGCAGCCAAGATCGGGAAAAACTGTTTTTT. The chain employs TRBV4-2 and TRBJ1-4; no definite D call. Germline V gene lookup returns CDR1 LGHNA and CDR2 YNFKEQ. Trimming removed 0 bases at V and 8 bases at J, with 4 bases between. The CDR3 spans 12 residues.

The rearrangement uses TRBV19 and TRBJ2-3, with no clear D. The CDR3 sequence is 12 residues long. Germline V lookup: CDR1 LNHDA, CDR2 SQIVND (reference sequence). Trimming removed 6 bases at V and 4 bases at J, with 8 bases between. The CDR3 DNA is TGTGCCAGTAGCCTAGTTGCAGATACGCAGTATTTT. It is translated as CASSLVADTQYF.

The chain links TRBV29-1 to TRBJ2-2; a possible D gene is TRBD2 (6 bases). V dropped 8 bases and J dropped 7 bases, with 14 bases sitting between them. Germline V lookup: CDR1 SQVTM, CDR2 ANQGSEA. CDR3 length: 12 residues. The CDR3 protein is CSISGSDGELFF. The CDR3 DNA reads TGCAGCATATCCGGGAGCGACGGGGAGCTGTTTTTT.

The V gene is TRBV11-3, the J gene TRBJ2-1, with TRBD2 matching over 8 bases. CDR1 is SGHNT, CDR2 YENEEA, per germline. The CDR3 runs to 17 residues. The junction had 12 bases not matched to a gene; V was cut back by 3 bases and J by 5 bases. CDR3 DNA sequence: TGTGCCAGCAGCTTCGGGTTGGGCGTTAGCGGGAACAATGAGCAGTTCTTC. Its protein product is CASSFGLGVSGNNEQFF. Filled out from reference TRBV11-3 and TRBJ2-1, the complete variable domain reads EAGVVQSPRYKIIEKKQPVAFWCNPISGHNTLYWYLQNLGQGPELLIRYENEEAVDDSQLPKDRFSAERLKGVDSTLKIQPAELGDSAVYLCASSFGLGVSGNNEQFFGPGTRLTVL.

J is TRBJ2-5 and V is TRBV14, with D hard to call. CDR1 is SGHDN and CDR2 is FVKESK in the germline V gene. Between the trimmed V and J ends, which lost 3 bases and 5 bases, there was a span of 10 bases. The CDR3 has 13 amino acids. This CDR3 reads CASSHPSQETQYF. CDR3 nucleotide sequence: TGTGCCAGCAGCCATCCATCGCAGGAGACCCAGTACTTC. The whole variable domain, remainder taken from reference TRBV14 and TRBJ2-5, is EAGVTQFPSHSVIEKGQTVTLRCDPISGHDNLYWYRRVMGKEIKFLLHFVKESKQDESGMPNNRFLAERTGGTYSTLKVQPAELEDSGVYFCASSHPSQETQYFGPGTRLLVL.

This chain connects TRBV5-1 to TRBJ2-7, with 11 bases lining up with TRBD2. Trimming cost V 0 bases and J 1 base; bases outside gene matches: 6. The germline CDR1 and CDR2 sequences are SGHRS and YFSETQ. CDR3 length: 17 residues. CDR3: CASSLVAGGGASYEQYF. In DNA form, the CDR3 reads TGCGCCAGCAGCTTGGTAGCGGGAGGGGGTGCGTCCTACGAGCAGTACTTC.

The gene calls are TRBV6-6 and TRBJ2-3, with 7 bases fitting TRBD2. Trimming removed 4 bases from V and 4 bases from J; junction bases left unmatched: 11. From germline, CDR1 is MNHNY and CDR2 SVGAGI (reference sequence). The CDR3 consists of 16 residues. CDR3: CASSWPSSGRADTQYF. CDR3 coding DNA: TGTGCCAGCAGTTGGCCTTCTAGCGGACGAGCAGATACGCAGTATTTT.

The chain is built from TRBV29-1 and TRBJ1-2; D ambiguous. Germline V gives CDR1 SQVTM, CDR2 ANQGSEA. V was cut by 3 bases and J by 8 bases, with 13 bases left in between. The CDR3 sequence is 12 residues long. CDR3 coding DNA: TGCAGCGTTGATTCGCTGGTGCGGGGCTACACCTTC. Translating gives CSVDSLVRGYTF.

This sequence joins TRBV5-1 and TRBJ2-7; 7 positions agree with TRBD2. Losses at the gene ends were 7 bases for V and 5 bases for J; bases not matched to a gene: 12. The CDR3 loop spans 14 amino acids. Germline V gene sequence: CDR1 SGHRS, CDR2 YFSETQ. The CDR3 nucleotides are TGCGCCAGCCGGAGACTAGCTGGCATGGACGAGCAGTACTTC. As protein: CASRRLAGMDEQYF.

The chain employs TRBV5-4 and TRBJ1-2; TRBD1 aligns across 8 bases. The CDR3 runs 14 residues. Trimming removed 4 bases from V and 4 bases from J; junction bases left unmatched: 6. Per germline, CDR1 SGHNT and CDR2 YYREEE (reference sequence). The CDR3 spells CASSAGQGPYGYTF. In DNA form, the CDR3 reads TGTGCCAGCAGCGCCGGACAGGGACCCTATGGCTACACCTTC.

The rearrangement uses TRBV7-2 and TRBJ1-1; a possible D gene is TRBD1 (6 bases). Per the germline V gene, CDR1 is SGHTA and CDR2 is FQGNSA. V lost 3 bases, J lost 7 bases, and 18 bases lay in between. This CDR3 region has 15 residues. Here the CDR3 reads CASSLVPLGRGEAFF. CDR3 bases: TGTGCCAGCAGCTTGGTCCCCCTCGGCAGGGGTGAAGCTTTCTTT.

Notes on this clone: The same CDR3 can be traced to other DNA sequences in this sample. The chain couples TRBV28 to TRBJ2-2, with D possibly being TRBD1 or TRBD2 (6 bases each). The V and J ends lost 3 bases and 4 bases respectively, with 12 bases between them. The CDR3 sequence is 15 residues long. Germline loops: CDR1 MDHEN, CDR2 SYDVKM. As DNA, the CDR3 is TGTGCCAGCAGTTTGGGGGGCTCGGGCACCGGGGAGCTGTTTTTT. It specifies CASSLGGSGTGELFF.

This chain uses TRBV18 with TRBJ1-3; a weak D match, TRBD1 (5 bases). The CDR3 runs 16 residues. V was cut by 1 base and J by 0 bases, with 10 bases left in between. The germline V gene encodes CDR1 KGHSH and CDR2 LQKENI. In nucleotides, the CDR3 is TGTGCCAGCTCACCACGGGACTTCGGCTCTGGAAACACCATATATTTT. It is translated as CASSPRDFGSGNTIYF.

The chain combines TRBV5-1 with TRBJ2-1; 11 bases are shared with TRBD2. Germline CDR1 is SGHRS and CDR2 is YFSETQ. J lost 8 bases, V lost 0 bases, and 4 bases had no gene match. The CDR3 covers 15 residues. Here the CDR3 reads CASSLALAGVYEQFF. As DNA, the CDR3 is TGCGCCAGCAGCTTGGCACTAGCGGGAGTATATGAGCAGTTCTTC.

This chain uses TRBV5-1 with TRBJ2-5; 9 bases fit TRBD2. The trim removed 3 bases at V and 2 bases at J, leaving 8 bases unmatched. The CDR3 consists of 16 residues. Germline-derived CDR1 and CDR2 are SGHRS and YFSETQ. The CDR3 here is CASSSLSGRAQETQYF. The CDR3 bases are TGCGCCAGCAGCTCCCTTAGCGGGAGAGCACAAGAGACCCAGTACTTC.

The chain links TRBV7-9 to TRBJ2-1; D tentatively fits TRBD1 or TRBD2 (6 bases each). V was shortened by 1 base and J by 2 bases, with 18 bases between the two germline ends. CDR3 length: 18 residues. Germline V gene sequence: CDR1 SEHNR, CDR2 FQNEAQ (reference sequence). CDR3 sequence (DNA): TGTGCCAGCAGCTTAGGACCCAGGCGGAGGGGGGCCTACAATGAGCAGTTCTTC. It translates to CASSLGPRRRGAYNEQFF.

The CDR3 bases are TGTGCCAGCAGTTTACAGGGGTCCGGGAATGAAAAACTGTTTTTT. Translating gives CASSLQGSGNEKLFF. The V call is TRBV6-5, the J call TRBJ1-4, with 7 bases identical to TRBD1. Germline values: CDR1 MNHEY, CDR2 SVGAGI. CDR3 size: 15 residues. The ends lost 4 bases at V and 5 bases at J; junction bases unmatched: 7.

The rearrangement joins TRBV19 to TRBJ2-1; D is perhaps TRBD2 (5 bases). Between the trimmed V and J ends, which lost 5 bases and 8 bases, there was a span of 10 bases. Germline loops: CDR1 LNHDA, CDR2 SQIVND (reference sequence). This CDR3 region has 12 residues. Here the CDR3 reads CASSRERYEQFF. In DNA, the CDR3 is TGTGCCAGTAGTCGAGAGCGGTATGAGCAGTTCTTC.

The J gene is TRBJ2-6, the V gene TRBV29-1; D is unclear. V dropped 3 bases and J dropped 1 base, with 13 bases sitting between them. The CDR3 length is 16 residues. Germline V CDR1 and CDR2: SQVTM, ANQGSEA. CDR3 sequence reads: CSVEGRAASGANVLTF. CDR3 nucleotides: TGCAGCGTTGAGGGCAGAGCCGCTTCTGGGGCCAACGTCCTGACTTTC.

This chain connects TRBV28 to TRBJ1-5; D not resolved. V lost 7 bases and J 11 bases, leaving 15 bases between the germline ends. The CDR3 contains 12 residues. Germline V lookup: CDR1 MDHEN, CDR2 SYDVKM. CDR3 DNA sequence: TGTGCCAGCACTAAAACCAGCCAGGCCCAGCATTTT. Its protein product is CASTKTSQAQHF.

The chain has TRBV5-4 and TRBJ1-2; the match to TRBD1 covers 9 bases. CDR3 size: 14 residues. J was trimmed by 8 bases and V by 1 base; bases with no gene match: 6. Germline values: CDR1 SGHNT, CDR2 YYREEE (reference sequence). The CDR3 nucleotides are TGTGCCAGCAGCTTGATCTCACAGGGGGCAGGCTACACCTTC. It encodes CASSLISQGAGYTF.

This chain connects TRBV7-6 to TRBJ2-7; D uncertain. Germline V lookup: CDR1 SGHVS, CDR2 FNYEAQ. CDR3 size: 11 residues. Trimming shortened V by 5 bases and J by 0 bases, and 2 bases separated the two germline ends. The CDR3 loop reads CASSNSYEQYF. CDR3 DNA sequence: TGTGCCAGCAGCAACTCCTACGAGCAGTACTTC.

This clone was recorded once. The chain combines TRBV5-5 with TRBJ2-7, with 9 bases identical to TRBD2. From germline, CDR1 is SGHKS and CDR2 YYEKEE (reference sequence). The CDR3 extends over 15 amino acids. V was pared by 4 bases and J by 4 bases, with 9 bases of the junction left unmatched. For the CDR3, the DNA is TGTGCCAGCAGCCGGAGCGGGAGGCCTCCTTACGAGCAGTACTTC. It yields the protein CASSRSGRPPYEQYF.

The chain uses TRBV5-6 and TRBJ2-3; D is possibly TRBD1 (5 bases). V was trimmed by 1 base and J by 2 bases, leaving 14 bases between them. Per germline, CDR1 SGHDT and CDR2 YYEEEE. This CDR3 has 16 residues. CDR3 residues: CASSLWTPGSTDTQYF. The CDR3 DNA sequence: TGTGCCAGCAGCTTGTGGACACCAGGGTCCACAGATACGCAGTATTTT.